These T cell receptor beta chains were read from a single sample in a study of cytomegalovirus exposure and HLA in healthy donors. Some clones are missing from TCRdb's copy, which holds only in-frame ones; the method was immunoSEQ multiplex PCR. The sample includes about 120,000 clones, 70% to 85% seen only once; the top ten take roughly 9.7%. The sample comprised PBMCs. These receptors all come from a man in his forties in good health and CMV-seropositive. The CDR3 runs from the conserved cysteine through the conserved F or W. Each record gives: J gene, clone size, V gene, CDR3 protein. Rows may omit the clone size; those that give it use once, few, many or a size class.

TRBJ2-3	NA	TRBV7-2	CASSLQRGTTDTQYF
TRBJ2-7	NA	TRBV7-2	CASSLFSYEQYF
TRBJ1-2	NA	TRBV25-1	CASRGGNYGYTF
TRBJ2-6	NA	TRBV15	CATSRGLAGAGANVLTF
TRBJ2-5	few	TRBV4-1	CASSQGTTERGGRETQYF
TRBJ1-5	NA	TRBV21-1	CASTLKNQPQHF
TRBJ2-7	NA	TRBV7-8	CASSGRGQGVHEQYF
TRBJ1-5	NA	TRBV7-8	CASSFRGFGNQPQHF
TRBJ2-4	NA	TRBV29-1	CSVLNPAGGNIQYF
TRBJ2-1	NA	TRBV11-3	CASSPSRGAYEQFF
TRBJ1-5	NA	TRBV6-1	CASSLTGTGQPQHF
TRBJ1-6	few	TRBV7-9	CASTSGIKTDSYNSPLHF
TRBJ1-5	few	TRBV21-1	CASSPFRQGCGQPQHF
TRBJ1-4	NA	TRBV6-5	CASSYGFRGEKLFF
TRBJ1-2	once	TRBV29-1	CSARGTNYGYTF
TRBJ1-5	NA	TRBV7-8	CASSLGVGGSNQPQHF
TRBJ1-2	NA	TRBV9	CASSPGTGGYYGYTF
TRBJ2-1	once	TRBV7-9	CASSLWSSSNEQFF
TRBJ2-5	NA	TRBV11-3	CASSLGDTTQETQYF
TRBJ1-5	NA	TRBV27	CASSYRGFGNQPQHF
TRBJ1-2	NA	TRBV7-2	CASSYGLNRDKDGYTF
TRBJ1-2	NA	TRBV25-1	CASRDRLNNYGYTF
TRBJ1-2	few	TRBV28	CASRQQGGANYGYTF
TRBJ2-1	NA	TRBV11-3	CASSLVGANNEQFF
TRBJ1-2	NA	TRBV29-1	CSAASRQDYGYTF
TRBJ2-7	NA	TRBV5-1	CASSDPGGTASYEQYF
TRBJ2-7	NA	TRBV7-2	CASSPSVVSYEQYF
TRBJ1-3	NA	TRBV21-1	CASTQSGDRGVGNTIYF
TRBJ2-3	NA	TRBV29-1	CSVRLATDTQYF
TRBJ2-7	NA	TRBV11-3	CASSLRNGAYEQYF
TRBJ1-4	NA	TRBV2	CASSRYRGNEKLFF